The present T cell receptor (beta chain) was sequenced within a study of PD-1 blockade in classical Hodgkin lymphoma. Study-wide background: Patients were given intravenous nivolumab, 3 mg/kg, every 2 weeks. Broader study findings: There was a significant rise in CD4+ TCR diversity by C4D1, with no such rise for CD8+. Newly diagnosed patients and complete responders had comparable diversity at baseline.

Repertoires were generated with immunoSEQ multiplex PCR, while TCRdb's copy carries only in-frame clones and drops some. The sample holds approximately 27,000 clones, 80% to 90% seen once. The V and J ends lost 3 bases and 5 bases, in that order; junction bases with no gene match: 9. Germline V gene lookup returns CDR1 SGHRS and CDR2 YFSETQ. This CDR3 comprises 17 residues. Every patient experienced relapse after autologous stem cell transplantation, and brentuximab vedotin exposure varied. Classifying best responses yielded complete response, partial response or progressive disease. With regard to this clone: Antigen unknown.

The material was peripheral blood mononuclear cells (PBMCs), obtained at baseline. The receptor was isolated from a human donor with classical Hodgkin lymphoma. This rearrangement joins TRBV5-1 to TRBJ2-2; 11 bases align to TRBD1. CDR3 DNA: TGCGCCAGCAGCTCTTCAATGGGACAGGGGGGGACCGGGGAGCTGTTTTTT. The encoded protein is CASSSSMGQGGTGELFF.